Sequencing of this T cell receptor (beta chain) was carried out in a study of beta chain features in type 1 diabetes. Across the study: Regarding age, gender and cell yields, patients proved similar to healthy donors.

The CDR3 consists of 14 residues. The germline V and J ends were trimmed by 6 bases and 0 bases, with 9 bases remaining between them. Germline-derived CDR1 and CDR2 are ENHRY and SYGVKD. Expressed TCRB transcripts were sequenced after all isolated RNA was converted to cDNA. The table came from immunoSEQ multiplex PCR; TCRdb's copy has only in-frame clones and leaves some out. This table has 900,000 or so clones, 15% to 20% appearing once. This clone was observed a handful of times. V usage is TRBV10-3 and J usage is TRBJ1-5; D unresolved. The sequenced sample consisted of naive CD4+ T cells from blood. This TCR was recovered from a woman aged 18-29 years in good health. In DNA, the CDR3 is TGTGCCATCAGGGCAGATTATAGCAATCAGCCCCAGCATTTT. This encodes CAIRADYSNQPQHF.